A single sample gave rise to the 32 T cell receptor beta chains below, sequenced in a study of cytomegalovirus exposure and HLA in healthy donors (dated by TCRdb to 2016 to 2017). Libraries were made using the immunoSEQ multiplex PCR assay. TCRdb took over this immuneACCESS table, retaining in-frame rearrangements with V and J assigned. Such tables are incomplete; in checked studies, under half of the missing clones stem from an unresolved V gene, and the remainder is unexplained. Recorded for this sample are over 45,000 clones; about 90% of them occurred a single time. The ten largest account for approximately 6.4% of the sample. Material: PBMCs. The receptors here all came from a woman in her twenties or thirties in good health and CMV-seronegative.

This clone has a handful of counts. The chain has TRBV6-1 and TRBJ2-3, with 12 bases lining up with TRBD2. Germline loops: CDR1 MNHNS, CDR2 SASEGT. Trimming took 2 bases from V and 4 from J; bases not matched to a gene: 1. The CDR3 is 15 residues long. The CDR3 coding sequence is TGTGCCAGCAGTGAACTAGCGGGAGGGCCAGATACGCAGTATTTT. This gives the protein CASSELAGGPDTQYF.

The V call is TRBV2, the J call TRBJ1-5; maybe TRBD1 (6 bases). The CDR3 runs 15 residues. Trimming removed 1 base at V and 6 bases at J, with 13 bases between. CDR1 and CDR2 from the germline V gene are SNHLY and FYNNEI. The CDR3 sequence: CASSEGLGASQPQHF. In DNA form, the CDR3 reads TGTGCCAGCAGTGAAGGCTTGGGGGCGTCTCAGCCCCAGCATTTT.

The chain uses TRBV27 and TRBJ1-2; TRBD1 is a possible D gene (6 bases). From germline, CDR1 is MNHEY and CDR2 SMNVEV (reference sequence). The V and J ends lost 8 bases and 8 bases respectively, with 18 bases between them. The CDR3 sequence is 13 residues long. CDR3 protein: CASGNQGFGGYTF. DNA for the CDR3: TGTGCCAGCGGAAATCAGGGGTTCGGCGGCTACACCTTC.

The rearrangement uses TRBV21-1 and TRBJ1-5; TRBD1 reflects the table's D call only, with no check against the DNA. TRBV21-1 is labeled a pseudogene. This CDR3 comprises 14 residues. The CDR3, as DNA: TGTGCCCCCAACGGGACAGGGTACAATCAGCCCCAGCATTTT. Translating gives CAPNGTGYNQPQHF.

This chain uses TRBV5-1 with TRBJ2-7, with D uncertain. CDR3 length: 14 amino acids. CDR1 and CDR2 from the germline V gene are SGHRS and YFSETQ. The V gene lost 0 bases and the J gene lost 2 bases, with 9 bases spanning the gap. CDR3 nucleotides: TGCGCCAGCAGCTTGGATTGGCCCACCTACGAGCAGTACTTC. Residues: CASSLDWPTYEQYF.

This rearrangement joins TRBV2 to TRBJ1-5, with D tentatively TRBD1 (5 bases). CDR1 and CDR2 (germline): SNHLY, FYNNEI. Trimming removed 8 bases at V and 1 base at J, with 12 bases between. CDR3 length equals 14 residues. The CDR3 loop is CASREGLSNQPQHF. The CDR3 DNA reads as TGTGCCAGCCGCGAGGGACTCAGCAATCAGCCCCAGCATTTT.

The V and J genes are TRBV5-1 and TRBJ2-2; tentatively, D is TRBD2 (5 bases). CDR3 size: 16 residues. CDR1 SGHRS and CDR2 YFSETQ come from the germline V gene. V lost 1 base, J lost 7 bases, and 17 bases lay in between. The CDR3 DNA reads TGCGCCAGCAGCTTGCGAGGGCCGGATTGGGTCGGGGAGCTGTTTTTT. Translating gives CASSLRGPDWVGELFF.

The chain joins TRBV6-1 to TRBJ2-2, with TRBD2 matching 10 bases. The CDR3 extends over 15 amino acids. The V gene's germline CDR1 is MNHNS and CDR2 SASEGT. After removal of 5 bases from V and 7 bases from J, the junction contained 7 bases not matched to a gene. DNA for the CDR3: TGTGCCAGCAGTTTGCTAGCGGGAGCGGTCGGGGAGCTGTTTTTT. Translation gives CASSLLAGAVGELFF.

The J gene is TRBJ2-1, the V gene TRBV11-2, with TRBD1 identical over 7 bases. CDR3 length equals 16 residues. Germline V gives CDR1 SGHAT, CDR2 FQNNGV. V trimming: 5 bases; J trimming: 0 bases; junction bases outside the gene matches: 7. CDR3 sequence (DNA): TGTGCCAGCAGCAAGAGACAGGGCAGCTCCTACAATGAGCAGTTCTTC. It yields the protein CASSKRQGSSYNEQFF.

V and J are TRBV6-5 and TRBJ1-5; D unclear. Trimming removed 0 bases from V and 7 bases from J, with 7 bases in between. In germline, CDR1 is MNHEY, CDR2 SVGAGI. This CDR3 is built from 13 residues. The CDR3 region is CASSYSNSQPQHF. The CDR3 coding sequence is TGTGCCAGCAGTTACTCGAATAGCCAGCCCCAGCATTTT.

This rearrangement joins TRBV4-1 to TRBJ2-7; 8 nucleotides match TRBD1. CDR1 and CDR2 (germline): MGHRA, YSYEKL. This CDR3 comprises 15 residues. The V gene end was trimmed by 1 base and the J gene end by 2 bases; junction bases not matched to a gene: 4. Here the CDR3 reads CASSQAPTGAYEQYF. CDR3 bases: TGCGCCAGCAGCCAAGCACCGACAGGGGCCTACGAGCAGTACTTC.

V usage is TRBV19 and J usage is TRBJ2-7; TRBD1 might be the D (6 bases). V was pared by 3 bases and J by 2 bases, with 23 bases between. Germline V gives CDR1 LNHDA, CDR2 SQIVND (reference sequence). There are 18 residues in the CDR3. CDR3 amino acids: CASSMQRAGAAQTYEQYF. DNA of the CDR3: TGTGCCAGTAGTATGCAGAGAGCAGGGGCGGCCCAGACCTACGAGCAGTACTTC.

This clone was recorded once. This chain uses TRBV6-1 with TRBJ1-3; D possibly corresponds to TRBD1 (5 bases). V lost 2 bases, J lost 4 bases, and 12 bases lay in between. The CDR3 covers 15 residues. Germline values: CDR1 MNHNS, CDR2 SASEGT. The CDR3: CASSESGGVGNTIYF. The CDR3 coding sequence is TGTGCCAGCAGTGAATCGGGGGGGGTCGGAAACACCATATATTTT.

V usage is TRBV28 and J usage is TRBJ2-7, with 8 bases aligning to TRBD2. Germline CDR1 and CDR2: MDHEN and SYDVKM. Trimming cost V 5 bases and J 4 bases; bases outside gene matches: 13. The CDR3 runs 16 residues. CDR3 bases: TGTGCCAGCAGTAGACTTAGCGGGATCGATACTTACGAGCAGTACTTC. This codes for CASSRLSGIDTYEQYF.

The rearrangement links TRBV11-2 to TRBJ2-1; D unclear. The V end was cut by 0 bases, the J end by 0 bases, with 9 bases between. The CDR3 consists of 16 residues. Germline CDR1 and CDR2: SGHAT and FQNNGV. As DNA, the CDR3 is TGTGCCAGCAGCTTAGAGTTAGGCGGCTCCTACAATGAGCAGTTCTTC. Its translation is CASSLELGGSYNEQFF.

V and J are TRBV28 and TRBJ1-5; 8 bases fit TRBD1. Germline-derived CDR1 and CDR2 are MDHEN and SYDVKM. CDR3 size: 14 residues. Trimming cost V 6 bases and J 6 bases; bases outside gene matches: 7. As DNA, the CDR3 is TGTGCCAGCAGGGCGCAGGGGGCGGGTCAGCCCCAGCATTTT. Protein sequence: CASRAQGAGQPQHF.

This clone was seen only once. The rearrangement joins TRBV19 to TRBJ1-4; possibly TRBD1 for D (5 bases). V shed 5 bases and J shed 7 bases, with 17 bases lying between them. This CDR3 is built from 15 residues. CDR1 is LNHDA and CDR2 is SQIVND in the germline V gene (reference sequence). For the CDR3, the DNA is TGTGCCAGTAGTCCCACCTCAGGGAAAGGTGAAAAACTGTTTTTT. This encodes CASSPTSGKGEKLFF.

This rearrangement joins TRBV7-8 to TRBJ2-7, with D perhaps matching TRBD2 (6 bases). This CDR3 has 13 amino acids. Germline CDR1 SGHVS, CDR2 FQNEAQ. V lost 10 bases, J lost 5 bases, and 18 bases lay in between. The CDR3, as DNA: TGTGCCACGGGGGAACGATACAGCCACGAGCAGTACTTC. It encodes CATGERYSHEQYF.

The chain combines TRBV27 with TRBJ1-5, with D tentatively TRBD1 (6 bases). This CDR3 comprises 17 residues. Trimming stripped 3 bases from V and 0 bases from J, with 15 bases between. CDR1 and CDR2 from the germline V gene are MNHEY and SMNVEV (reference sequence). CDR3 protein: CASSFRVGAPSNQPQHF. Written as DNA, the CDR3 is TGTGCCAGCAGTTTTAGAGTGGGGGCGCCTAGCAATCAGCCCCAGCATTTT.

This clone is a singleton in its sample. The chain carries TRBV7-6 and TRBJ1-5, with D possibly TRBD1 on 5 matching bases. The CDR3 has 15 residues. Trimming shortened V by 5 bases and J by 7 bases, and 18 bases separated the two germline ends. Germline V CDR1 and CDR2: SGHVS, FNYEAQ. The CDR3 bases are TGTGCCAGCAGCCAACAAGGGTCGGGGGTACAGCCCCAGCATTTT. Translated: CASSQQGSGVQPQHF.

This rearrangement joins TRBV7-2 to TRBJ2-7, with D possibly being TRBD2 (6 bases). The CDR3 contains 16 residues. The V and J ends lost 0 bases and 6 bases respectively, with 18 bases between them. Germline V gene data show CDR1 as SGHTA and CDR2 as FQGNSA. In nucleotides, the CDR3 is TGTGCCAGCAGCTTAGCACGTCACGGGAGTGGATCCGAGCAGTACTTC. Protein: CASSLARHGSGSEQYF.

This clone was seen once. DNA of the CDR3: TGTGCCAGCACTCCCCTAGGGTTTGCACGGACTAGCAACGGCGCTAGCACAGATACGCAGTATTTT. It is translated as CASTPLGFARTSNGASTDTQYF. The V call is TRBV27, the J call TRBJ2-3, with TRBD2 matching over 8 bases. V was pared by 7 bases and J by 0 bases, with 27 bases of the junction left unmatched. Germline loops: CDR1 MNHEY, CDR2 SMNVEV (reference sequence). The CDR3 runs to 22 residues.

The chain carries TRBV4-1 and TRBJ1-5; TRBD1 is a possible D gene (5 bases). CDR1 is MGHRA, CDR2 YSYEKL, per germline. The CDR3 totals 13 residues. V was trimmed by 2 bases and J by 4 bases, leaving 6 bases between them. CDR3 bases: TGCGCCAGCAGCCAACAGGGAAATCAGCCCCAGCATTTT. Its protein product is CASSQQGNQPQHF.

This chain links TRBV28 with TRBJ2-7; D perhaps matches TRBD1 (6 bases). Germline CDR1 is MDHEN and CDR2 is SYDVKM. Trimming pared 7 bases from V and 3 bases from J, leaving 10 bases between. The CDR3 has 12 amino acids. CDR3 DNA sequence: TGTGCCAGCACAACAGGGTACTACGAGCAGTACTTC. This gives the protein CASTTGYYEQYF.

V and J are TRBV19 and TRBJ1-4; D gene uncertain. The V gene's germline CDR1 is LNHDA and CDR2 SQIVND (reference sequence). The ends were cut back, 3 bases at V and 2 bases at J, with 4 bases in the middle. The CDR3 has 13 amino acids. CDR3 in amino acids: CASSMRTNEKLFF. CDR3 bases: TGTGCCAGTAGTATGAGGACTAATGAAAAACTGTTTTTT.

The V gene is TRBV5-4, the J gene TRBJ2-7; 11 bases are a match to TRBD2. CDR1 SGHNT and CDR2 YYREEE come from the germline V gene (reference sequence). Germline trimming cut 2 bases from V and 4 bases from J; bases unmatched to any gene: 2. CDR3 length: 14 residues. CDR3 residues: CASSLGTSGYEQYF. DNA of the CDR3: TGTGCCAGCAGCTTAGGGACTAGCGGATACGAGCAGTACTTC.

The chain recombines TRBV6-1 with TRBJ1-1; 8 nucleotides line up with TRBD1. The CDR3 spans 13 residues. Unmatched junction bases numbered 7, after V lost 1 base and J lost 12 bases. The germline gives CDR1 MNHNS, CDR2 SASEGT. CDR3 nucleotide sequence: TGTGCCAGCAGTGAAGTGGGCAGGGGGCTTACTTTCTTT. The encoded protein is CASSEVGRGLTFF.

This clone is a singleton in its sample. The chain recombines TRBV27 with TRBJ2-7; D is unclear. Trimming stripped 3 bases from V and 3 bases from J, with 6 bases between. Germline CDR1 and CDR2: MNHEY and SMNVEV (reference sequence). The CDR3 covers 12 residues. CDR3 nucleotide sequence: TGTGCCAGCAGTTTTTCGGGCTACGAGCAGTACTTC. Protein product: CASSFSGYEQYF.

The gene calls are TRBV5-1 and TRBJ2-5, with 7 bases aligning to TRBD2. CDR1 and CDR2 from the germline V gene are SGHRS and YFSETQ. Trimming removed 0 bases from V and 3 bases from J; junction bases left unmatched: 5. This CDR3 region has 15 residues. The CDR3 loop is CASSLVGRAEETQYF. The CDR3 region has the DNA TGCGCCAGCAGCTTGGTGGGGAGGGCTGAAGAGACCCAGTACTTC.

The chain recombines TRBV15 with TRBJ1-4; D is undetermined. Per the germline V gene, CDR1 is LNHNV and CDR2 is YYDKDF (reference sequence). The CDR3 contains 12 residues. The CDR3 region is CATRGAGEKLFF. The CDR3 region has the DNA TGTGCAACCCGTGGAGCTGGGGAAAAACTGTTTTTT.

The chain combines TRBV5-1 with TRBJ1-1; TRBD1 is a possible D gene (6 bases). Germline CDR1 reads SGHRS; CDR2 reads YFSETQ. This CDR3 is built from 13 residues. With 3 bases removed from V and 6 bases from J, the gap between germline ends came to 12 bases. The chain's CDR3 is CASSSRQDPEAFF. The CDR3 DNA sequence: TGCGCCAGCAGCTCCCGACAGGATCCTGAAGCTTTCTTT.

CDR3 coding DNA: TGTGCCAGCAGCGACGACAGCCAATCATACAATGAGCAGTTCTTC. Protein: CASSDDSQSYNEQFF. This sequence joins TRBV2 and TRBJ2-1, with D possibly matching TRBD1 (5 bases). The CDR3 runs 15 residues. From germline, CDR1 is SNHLY and CDR2 FYNNEI. The V gene lost 6 bases and the J gene lost 4 bases, with 16 bases spanning the gap. The full variable domain, completed using reference TRBV2 and TRBJ2-1, is EPEVTQTPSHQVTQMGQEVILRCVPISNHLYFYWYRQILGQKVEFLVSFYNNEISEKSEIFDDQFSVERPDGSNFTLKIRSTKLEDSAMYFCASSDDSQSYNEQFFGPGTRLTVL.